Listed below are T cell receptor beta chains from one sample, sequenced in a study of blood T cell repertoires in COVID-19. Measured with immunoSEQ multiplex PCR; TCRdb has only the in-frame clones, and not every one. The top ten clones hold 4.6% of a sample with a few hundred thousand clones, 89% of them seen once. Specimen: peripheral blood. The receptors stem from a woman aged 40 to 55 who had recovered from COVID-19. The CDR3 runs from the conserved cysteine through the conserved F or W. Each record gives: CDR3 DNA, CDR3 protein, clone size, D gene, J gene, V gene. D genes are given only for firm matches. A clone size is listed for some rows: how often the clone was seen (once, few, many), or a class if it is expanded.

TGTGCCAGCATAGTAGGACAGTACACCGGGGAGCTGTTTTTT,CASIVGQYTGELFF,.,.,TRBJ2-2,TRBV28
TGTGCCAGCAGCCCTAGAGGGACCTACAATGAGCAGTTCTTC,CASSPRGTYNEQFF,.,.,TRBJ2-1,TRBV27
TGTGCCAGCAGCTTAGCGGGAGGCCGGAGCCGCGACGAGCAGTACTTC,CASSLAGGRSRDEQYF,few,.,TRBJ2-7,TRBV7-9
TGTGCCAGCAGTTTAGCGTCAGGGGGCGCCGGGGAGCTGTTTTTT,CASSLASGGAGELFF,once,TRBD1,TRBJ2-2,TRBV27
TGTGCCAGCAGACAAGATACAGGGGAAGCTTTCTTT,CASRQDTGEAFF,once,.,TRBJ1-1,TRBV7-9
TGTGCCATCAGCCCGACTAACAATGAGCAGTTCTTC,CAISPTNNEQFF,.,.,TRBJ2-1,TRBV10-3
TGTGCCTGTGAAGCGGGAGTGCGCAATGAGCAGTTCTTC,CACEAGVRNEQFF,.,TRBD2,TRBJ2-1,TRBV30
TGTGCCAGCAGCAAGGGCCCTCCGGGGGATAATCAGCCCCAGCATTTT,CASSKGPPGDNQPQHF,.,.,TRBJ1-5,TRBV7-2
TGTGCCAGCAGCGCCCCAGGGGCCGGGGCCAACGTCCTGACTTTC,CASSAPGAGANVLTF,.,.,TRBJ2-6,TRBV9
TGCGCCAGCAGCCAAGTCGGTAGTGTAGAGACCCAGTACTTC,CASSQVGSVETQYF,.,.,TRBJ2-5,TRBV4-3
TGTGCCAGTAGTATAGGGGGCTTCAATCAGCCCCAGCATTTT,CASSIGGFNQPQHF,.,.,TRBJ1-5,TRBV19
TGTGCCTGGAGTGGAGGGGGGACAGGGGGTCTCTATGGCTACACCTTC,CAWSGGGTGGLYGYTF,.,TRBD1,TRBJ1-2,TRBV30
TGTGCCAGCAGCTTCGGTTGGGCGGGACTCGGAGGGACCGGGGAGCTGTTTTTT,CASSFGWAGLGGTGELFF,.,.,TRBJ2-2,TRBV7-9
TGTGCCAGCAGCTTAGAAGGGGACAGAAGCACAGATACGCAGTATTTT,CASSLEGDRSTDTQYF,.,TRBD1,TRBJ2-3,TRBV7-6
TGTGCCAGCAGTGTTGGACCGGGACTAGCGGGGTATGATACGCAGTATTTT,CASSVGPGLAGYDTQYF,.,TRBD2,TRBJ2-3,TRBV9
TGTGCCTGGACCTTCTCCGGGACAGGGAACACTGAAGCTTTCTTT,CAWTFSGTGNTEAFF,.,TRBD1,TRBJ1-1,TRBV30
TGTGCCAGCAGTGATGCCAGGGGAATGGAGCAGTACTTC,CASSDARGMEQYF,.,.,TRBJ2-7,TRBV2
TGTGCCAGCAGTAAACGACAGGAGATTGCAACTAATGAAAAACTGTTTTTT,CASSKRQEIATNEKLFF,.,.,TRBJ1-4,TRBV27
TGCAGTGCTTGTGAGGGGGGGCAGTACAATGAGCAGTTCTTC,CSACEGGQYNEQFF,.,.,TRBJ2-1,TRBV20-1
TGTGCCAGTAGTACTTTCCAGGAGGATGGCTACACCTTC,CASSTFQEDGYTF,.,.,TRBJ1-2,TRBV19
TGTGCCAGTAGTATACTTCTAACAGGGGTCAGCTCTGGAAACACCATATATTTT,CASSILLTGVSSGNTIYF,.,TRBD1,TRBJ1-3,TRBV19
TGTGCCATCAGTGGGTCAGGGGACTCTAATTCCTACAATGAGCAGTTCTTC,CAISGSGDSNSYNEQFF,once,.,TRBJ2-1,TRBV10-3
TGTGCCGTAGGACTATTATCGAACACCGGGGAGCTGTTTTTT,CAVGLLSNTGELFF,.,.,TRBJ2-2,TRBV10-3